A single sample gave rise to the 20 T cell receptor beta chains below, sequenced in a study of metastatic and nonmetastatic thyroid tumors. All patients were untreated before thyroid surgery. Using MiXCR, TCRdb reanalyzed the PCR reads. This table holds under 50,000 clones, about 26% found once. The source material was blood. Receptors were obtained from a male donor with papillary thyroid cancer or a benign thyroid nodule (not recorded which). Some clones in this sample may be carry-over from other donors' samples.

This clone was observed a handful of times. The genes are TRBV29-1 and TRBJ2-2, with D perhaps TRBD1 (6 bases). V was cut by 0 bases and J by 8 bases, with 10 bases left in between. The germline V gene has CDR1 SQVTM and CDR2 ANQGSEA. CDR3 length: 13 amino acids. The CDR3 region has the DNA TGCAGCGTTGAAGAAACAGGGTTTGGGGAGCTGTTTTTT. Translation gives CSVEETGFGELFF.

On this clone: Its ends do not fully match the called genes, so a read error is possible. V usage is TRBV28 and J usage is TRBJ2-2; 8 bases match TRBD2. The CDR3 totals 17 residues. From germline, CDR1 is MDHEN and CDR2 SYDVKM. CDR3 nucleotides: TGTGCCAGCAGCTTAGAGGGCGGGAGGCTGTATACCGGGGAGTTGTTTTTT. It yields the protein CASSLEGGRLYTGELFF.

This clone was observed at least ten times. The chain carries TRBV7-9 and TRBJ2-1, with 8 positions matching TRBD2. Per germline, CDR1 SEHNR and CDR2 FQNEAQ (reference sequence). The CDR3 extends over 16 amino acids. V lost 5 bases, J lost 7 bases, and 13 bases stayed unmatched. DNA of the CDR3: TGTGCCAGCAGCACTACCGGGACTAGGGGCAGAAATGAGCAGTTCTTC. This translates into CASSTTGTRGRNEQFF.

The chain is built from TRBV18 and TRBJ2-5; no clear D. The CDR3 spans 13 residues. Germline assignment: CDR1 KGHSH and CDR2 LQKENI. V was pared by 2 bases and J by 4 bases, with 8 bases between. CDR3 bases: TGTGCCAGCTCACCATTGGTCGGAGAGACCCAGTACTTC. This sequence encodes CASSPLVGETQYF.

This chain joins TRBV6-7 and TRBJ1-2; 9 nucleotides align to TRBD1. TRBV6-7 is an ORF, and what it does is uncertain. This CDR3 is 14 amino acids long. The trim removed 8 bases at V and 5 bases at J, leaving 9 bases unmatched. CDR3 region: CASPNRDRAYGYTF. The CDR3, as DNA: TGTGCCAGCCCCAACCGGGACAGGGCTTATGGCTACACCTTC.

This clone was seen ten or more times. The chain employs TRBV7-3 and TRBJ2-5, with TRBD1 matching 11 bases. The CDR3 contains 16 residues. The germline gives CDR1 SGHTA, CDR2 FQGTGA. Trimming took 1 base from V and 5 from J; bases not matched to a gene: 6. The CDR3 bases are TGTGCCAGCAGCTTAAAGGACAGGGGGCTGGGGGAGACCCAGTACTTC. It is translated as CASSLKDRGLGETQYF.

In this sample, this clone turned up a few times. This chain links TRBV7-8 with TRBJ2-5, with D perhaps assigned TRBD1 or TRBD2 (5 bases each). The V and J ends lost 8 bases and 2 bases respectively, with 18 bases between them. CDR1 SGHVS and CDR2 FQNEAQ come from the germline V gene. The CDR3 runs to 15 residues. The DNA for the CDR3 is TGTGCCAGCGCCCCCGAGGGGTGGGGGCAAGAGACCCAGTACTTC. Translated: CASAPEGWGQETQYF.

The genes are TRBV6-2 or TRBV6-3 and TRBJ2-3; D is unresolved. The CDR3 is made up of 13 amino acids. Per germline, CDR1 MNHEY and CDR2 SVGEGT. V gave up 2 bases and J gave up 0 bases, with 3 bases separating them. The CDR3 sequence: CASSYDSTDTQYF. The CDR3 DNA sequence: TGTGCCAGCAGTTACGACAGCACAGATACGCAGTATTTT.

This clone was counted between two and nine times. V gene TRBV5-1 combines with J gene TRBJ2-3; D is possibly TRBD1 (5 bases). The V end lost 9 bases, the J end lost 3 bases, and 14 bases lay between the germline ends. This CDR3 is 13 amino acids long. Germline loops: CDR1 SGHRS, CDR2 YFSETQ. The CDR3 here is CATSVQGTDTQYF. The CDR3 nucleotides are TGCGCCACCTCGGTCCAGGGTACAGATACGCAGTATTTT. Variable domain in full (rest from reference TRBV5-1 and TRBJ2-3): KAGVTQTPRYLIKTRGQQVTLSCSPISGHRSVSWYQQTPGQGLQFLFEYFSETQRNKGNFPGRFSGRQFSNSRSEMNVSTLELGDSALYLCATSVQGTDTQYFGPGTRLTVL.

This clone has ten or more counts. The V and J genes are TRBV6-4 and TRBJ2-1; a weak D match, TRBD1 (5 bases). Trimming left V 6 bases short and J 9 bases short, with 21 bases between. Germline CDR1 is MRHNA and CDR2 is SNTAGT. The CDR3 extends over 15 amino acids. DNA for the CDR3: TGTGCCAGCAGCAACCGACAGAGTAGCCGGACTGAGCAGTTCTTC. The encoded protein is CASSNRQSSRTEQFF.

This clone was counted many times. CDR3 loop: CSAPSGSYTF. As DNA, the CDR3 is TGCAGTGCCCCCTCCGGAAGCTACACCTTC. The chain has TRBV20-1 and TRBJ1-2; no definite D call. Trimming left V 6 bases short and J 9 bases short, with 11 bases between. The V gene's germline CDR1 is DFQATT and CDR2 SNEGSKA (reference sequence). The length of the CDR3 is 10 residues.

This clone has a handful of counts. The chain links TRBV6-5 to TRBJ1-2; 12 bases match TRBD1. With V trimmed by 4 bases and J by 7 bases, 7 bases remained unmatched. Germline-derived CDR1 and CDR2 are MNHEY and SVGAGI. This CDR3 contains 15 residues. DNA for the CDR3: TGTGCCAGCAGTTCCGGGACAGGGGGCGCGGGTGGCTACACCTTC. Translated, it gives CASSSGTGGAGGYTF.

This clone was seen at least ten times. This chain connects TRBV27 to TRBJ1-4, with no clear D. Trimming took off 6 bases at V and 8 bases at J, with 13 bases between the two ends. Germline V gene data show CDR1 as MNHEY and CDR2 as SMNVEV (reference sequence). The length of the CDR3 is 13 residues. The CDR3 spells CASSSRWGEKLFF. CDR3 nucleotide sequence: TGTGCCAGCAGCTCAAGGTGGGGAGAAAAACTGTTTTTT.

The chain links TRBV20-1 to TRBJ1-2; D may be TRBD1 (5 bases). The CDR3 is 12 residues long. Germline lookup yields CDR1 DFQATT and CDR2 SNEGSKA (reference sequence). DNA of the CDR3: TGCAGCACAGACGGGGGTAACTATGGCTACACCTTC. Translation gives CSTDGGNYGYTF.

This clone was recorded at least ten times. The junction and the germline gene differ at one end; a read error may be behind it. The chain employs TRBV9 and TRBJ2-1; TRBD1 matches 9 bases. Germline CDR1 and CDR2: SGDLS and YYNGEE. This CDR3 comprises 15 residues. The CDR3 nucleotides are TGTGCCGGCAGCGTAGAGGGACAGGGTGGCAATGAGCAGTTCTTC. This encodes CAGSVEGQGGNEQFF.

In its sample, this clone was seen a few times. A junction boundary mismatches the germline segment, possibly from a read error. V gene TRBV6-2 or TRBV6-3 combines with J gene TRBJ2-3; tentative D call: TRBD1 (6 bases). The CDR3 contains 15 residues. Germline V CDR1 and CDR2: MNHEY, SVGEGT. DNA of the CDR3: TGTGCCAGCATTTACTCAGGGGTGGTCTCCGATACGCAGTACTTT. Translating it yields CASIYSGVVSDTQYF.

J is TRBJ2-2 and V is TRBV11-1; D possibly corresponds to TRBD2 (6 bases). The length of the CDR3 is 16 residues. The germline V gene encodes CDR1 SGHAT and CDR2 FQDESV (reference sequence). The germline V and J ends were trimmed by 1 base and 1 base, with 10 bases remaining between them. The CDR3 reads CASSLVVAENTGELFF. CDR3 bases: TGTGCCAGCAGCTTAGTTGTAGCGGAGAACACCGGGGAGCTGTTTTTT.

This clone was seen more than once but under ten times. This rearrangement joins TRBV6-5 to TRBJ1-4; 8 nucleotides agree with TRBD1. Germline V lookup: CDR1 MNHEY, CDR2 SVGAGI. V lost 3 bases, J lost 4 bases, and 4 bases stayed unmatched. The CDR3 totals 15 residues. Here the CDR3 reads CASSYSGGINEKLFF. The CDR3 nucleotides are TGTGCCAGCAGTTATTCAGGGGGCATTAATGAAAAACTGTTTTTT.

As DNA, the CDR3 is TGTGCCAGCCGGCGACAGGGTAGGGAGACTAGCACAGATACGCAGTATTTT. Protein sequence: CASRRQGRETSTDTQYF. The J gene is TRBJ2-3, the V gene TRBV2; 7 bases fit TRBD1. There are 17 residues in the CDR3. Germline CDR1 is SNHLY and CDR2 is FYNNEI. Germline trimming cut 8 bases from V and 0 bases from J; bases unmatched to any gene: 14.

Ten or more counts support this clone. The V and J genes are TRBV30 and TRBJ2-2; D not resolved. Germline V gene data show CDR1 as GTSNPN and CDR2 as SVGIG (reference sequence). The CDR3 is made up of 11 amino acids. The V gene lost 0 bases and the J gene lost 5 bases, with 1 base spanning the gap. CDR3 sequence (DNA): TGTGCCTGGAGTGTAACCGGGGAGCTGTTTTTT. Translating it yields CAWSVTGELFF.